This passage covers 5 T cell receptor beta chains from one sample sequenced in a study of blood T cell repertoires in COVID-19. Assay used: immunoSEQ multiplex PCR; TCRdb lists only in-frame clones, some missing. This table has 140,000 or so clones, roughly 90% appearing once. The sequenced material came from peripheral blood. These receptors were taken from a human donor with COVID-19, enrolled during active disease. The donor label of this sample is uncertain.

In this sample, this clone turned up once. The V call is TRBV7-9, the J call TRBJ1-1; tentatively, D is TRBD1 (5 bases). CDR3 size: 14 residues. Germline V CDR1 and CDR2: SEHNR, FQNEAQ (reference sequence). The V end lost 2 bases, the J end lost 3 bases, and 10 bases lay between the germline ends. The CDR3 here is CASSLNQGDTEAFF. The CDR3 coding sequence is TGTGCCAGCAGCTTAAATCAGGGTGACACTGAAGCTTTCTTT.

The chain couples TRBV6-5 to TRBJ1-5; D is unclear. Deletions cut 6 bases from V and 5 bases from J, with 14 bases between. The CDR3 has 14 residues. CDR1 and CDR2 (germline): MNHEY, SVGAGI. The CDR3 DNA reads as TGTGCCAGCAGCTACGCGGGCGGTCATCAGCCCCAGCATTTT. Encoded protein: CASSYAGGHQPQHF.

V usage is TRBV4-1 and J usage is TRBJ2-7; 10 bases map to TRBD1. The germline CDR1 and CDR2 sequences are MGHRA and YSYEKL. J was trimmed by 5 bases and V by 4 bases; bases with no gene match: 5. This CDR3 spans 14 amino acids. The DNA for the CDR3 is TGCGCCAGCAGCCGCGGACAGGGGGGGGACGAGCAGTACTTC. This translates into CASSRGQGGDEQYF.

The chain links TRBV7-3 to TRBJ2-5; TRBD2 matches at 7 bases. Per the germline V gene, CDR1 is SGHTA and CDR2 is FQGTGA. This CDR3 region has 13 residues. J was trimmed by 4 bases and V by 5 bases; bases with no gene match: 4. CDR3 residues: CASSPRGVETQYF. Written as DNA, the CDR3 is TGTGCCAGCAGCCCCCGGGGGGTAGAGACCCAGTACTTC.

The J gene is TRBJ2-5, the V gene TRBV19, with unresolved D. V gave up 11 bases and J gave up 5 bases, with 15 bases separating them. CDR1 and CDR2 from the germline V gene are LNHDA and SQIVND (reference sequence). This CDR3 contains 12 residues. The CDR3 region has the DNA TGTGCCCTACCGACTCGTGGGGAGACCCAGTACTTC. It is translated as CALPTRGETQYF.